This TCR beta chain was profiled in a study of blood T cell repertoires in COVID-19. Here immunoSEQ multiplex PCR was the method, and the copy in TCRdb shows in-frame clones only, minus some. The table shows about 75,000 clones, with around 88% occurring only once. Germline V gene sequence: CDR1 SNHLY, CDR2 FYNNEI. V lost 5 bases to trimming and J lost 0 bases, with 14 bases between them. CDR3 length: 16 residues. The origin of this receptor is a woman aged 65 to 85 with acute or convalescent COVID-19. V gene TRBV2 combines with J gene TRBJ1-3; D unclear. Sample: peripheral blood. CDR3 bases: TGTGCCAGCAGTATACGGCCACTACCCTCTGGAAACACCATATATTTT. Translated, it gives CASSIRPLPSGNTIYF.